The 3 T cell receptor beta chains given below trace back to one sample, sequenced in a study of T cell responses to AZD1222 COVID-19 vaccine. Clones were sequenced by immunoSEQ multiplex PCR, and TCRdb holds only the in-frame ones, with some missing. The sample includes about 190,000 clones, around 86% of them seen just once. The specimen was peripheral blood, collected on day 0 of MenACWY control vaccination. The source is an adult in good health.

This clone appeared a single time. The rearrangement links TRBV6-5 to TRBJ2-1; TRBD1 agrees at 11 bases. V shed 5 bases and J 7 bases; nucleotides not matched to a gene: 7. The CDR3 consists of 15 residues. In germline, CDR1 is MNHEY, CDR2 SVGAGI. The CDR3 loop is CASSPWGQGENEQFF. The CDR3 nucleotides are TGTGCCAGCAGTCCCTGGGGACAGGGGGAGAATGAGCAGTTCTTC.

The chain recombines TRBV7-6 with TRBJ1-5; 7 nucleotides match TRBD1. The CDR3 loop spans 15 amino acids. In germline, CDR1 is SGHVS, CDR2 FNYEAQ. With V trimmed by 5 bases and J by 4 bases, 8 bases remained unmatched. The CDR3 sequence: CASSVQTGMNQPQHF. CDR3 nucleotide sequence: TGTGCCAGCAGCGTACAGACAGGGATGAATCAGCCCCAGCATTTT.

The chain has TRBV29-1 and TRBJ1-1, with D possibly matching TRBD1 (5 bases). This CDR3 is built from 13 residues. In germline, CDR1 is SQVTM, CDR2 ANQGSEA. V lost 7 bases and J lost 4, with 16 bases in between. The CDR3 DNA reads TGCAGCGGCTTGGGAGGGGAGAGCACTGAAGCTTTCTTT. This sequence encodes CSGLGGESTEAFF.